This note documents a single T cell receptor beta chain sequence. The CDR3 extends over 14 amino acids. V dropped 4 bases and J dropped 5; count of bases not matched to a gene: 5. CDR1 SGDLS and CDR2 YYNGEE come from the germline V gene. This specimen belongs to a study of control samples from healthy donors and cancer patients. Sequenced by immunoSEQ multiplex PCR; TCRdb stores in-frame clones only, minus some. The repertoire has 55,000 to 65,000 clones, roughly 86% of them found once; the top ten carry approximately 12%. The chain uses TRBV9 and TRBJ2-7; 11 nucleotides line up with TRBD1. The clonotype originates from a woman in her sixties or seventies with lung cancer. Sequenced input: PBMCs. Here the CDR3 reads CASSPRTGGHEQYF. The CDR3 DNA reads as TGTGCCAGCAGCCCCAGGACAGGGGGCCACGAGCAGTACTTC.